This TCR beta chain comes out of a study of T-cell memory formation after mild COVID-19. General study results and limits: CD4+ clones that contracted lay mainly in CM and EM; CD8+ ones lay in EMRA.

This clonotype was seen ten or more times. The antigen remains unidentified. The CDR3 is 12 residues long. Germline V gene sequence: CDR1 SGHAT, CDR2 FQNNGV. Trimming cost V 7 bases and J 0 bases, with 5 bases left between them. TCRdb reprocessed the 5' RACE reads via MiXCR and lists one record per CDR3 protein. The sample carries about 47,000 distinct CDR3 sequences, approximately 9.7% recorded once. The V gene is TRBV11-2, the J gene TRBJ2-3; the D is unclear. The TCR was taken from an adult woman who had mild COVID-19 (a few samples of this study predate the infection). Cell type and time point are not known. The material sequenced was PBMCs or a T cell subset sorted from them (not recorded which). The DNA for the CDR3 is TGTGCCAGCACCCAAAGCACAGATACGCAGTATTTT. Amino acids: CASTQSTDTQYF.